This T cell receptor (beta chain) was captured in a study of T cells in Graves' hyperthyroidism and ophthalmopathy. V was clipped by 7 bases and J by 5 bases, with 14 bases between them. The CDR3 contains 13 residues. RNA transcripts yielded amplified TCR beta CDR3 regions. RT-PCR in the first round (using the HTBI primer set) targeted the TCR CDR3. Using its own MiXCR run on the multiplex PCR reads, TCRdb lists one record per CDR3 protein. The table records hundreds of thousands of distinct CDR3 sequences, just under 45% of them present only once. This TCR was recovered from an adult man with Graves' disease, either hyperthyroidism or ophthalmopathy (not recorded which). This sequence joins TRBV12-3 or TRBV12-4 and TRBJ1-2; D may be TRBD1 (5 bases). Sequenced input: peripheral blood or thyroid tissue (not recorded which). The DNA of the CDR3 is TGTGCCAGCAAGGGGATAGGAGGGTATGGCTACACCTTC. This sequence encodes CASKGIGGYGYTF.